This TCR beta chain derives from a study of shared clonotypes between healthy human individuals. At the deep level, the assay was run. Genomic DNA belonging to each subset was distributed in equal measure over several immunoSEQ plates. Some clones are missing from TCRdb's copy, which holds only in-frame ones; the method was immunoSEQ multiplex PCR. Of some 480,000 clones listed, 70% to 80% were seen once; the top ten hold approximately 12%. Comments on this clone: Its antigen is currently unknown.

The study, taken as a whole, reports: The sole specimen, blood, was sampled, and tissue repertoires likely differ.

The receptor comes from a middle-aged woman in good health. Some clones in this sample may be carry-over from other donors' samples. Sequenced sample: PBMCs.

In DNA form, the CDR3 reads TGCGCCAGCAGCCAAGACCCTAACATCGGGGCGCAGTATTTT. Translation gives CASSQDPNIGAQYF. The chain combines TRBV4-1 with TRBJ2-3; a weak D match, TRBD2 (5 bases). Trimming shortened V by 0 bases and J by 10 bases, and 14 bases separated the two germline ends. CDR1 is MGHRA and CDR2 is YSYEKL in the germline V gene. The CDR3 spans 14 residues.